This TCR beta chain was profiled in a study of human T cells and chemical hapten exposure. On the study more broadly: Alopecia universalis, totalis or areata was present in patients who were mostly female.

V lost 3 bases and J 5 bases, leaving 14 bases between the germline ends. Looked up from germline, CDR1 is SGHVS and CDR2 is FNYEAQ. The CDR3 runs to 15 residues. In the authors' workflow: Samples contained a median of 95,638 TCRs, with a range of roughly 20,000 to 750,000. TCRdb ran MiXCR on the RACE reads and lists one entry per CDR3 protein. The authors' filters were not applied to this entry. The sample has tens of thousands of distinct CDR3 sequences, 9.5% to 15% seen once. The time point is: patch test 3, about 24 weeks after DPC sensitization. Treatment of the sample: therapeutic diphenylcyclopropenone sensitization with weekly scalp DPC. Researchers sampled blood before each patch test went on.

The rearrangement links TRBV7-6 to TRBJ2-1; possible D gene TRBD1, 5 bases. The sample consisted of whole blood, taken in connection with sensitization to the hapten diphenylcyclopropenone (DPC). The receptor's source is a man between 25 and 39 years old with alopecia areata. Some clones in this sample may be carry-over from other donors' samples. The CDR3 DNA reads as TGTGCCAGCAGCTTGAACCAGGGTTTTGACAATGAGCAGTTCTTC. Its translation: CASSLNQGFDNEQFF.